This entry concerns a single TCR beta chain. The antigen is undetermined. This specimen belongs to a study of shared clonotypes between healthy human individuals. Notes on the study in general: All-four-donor shared clonotypes had higher generation probabilities than non-shared clonotypes did.

Germline V lookup: CDR1 SEHNR, CDR2 FQNEAQ (reference sequence). This CDR3 is 15 amino acids long. Trimming cost V 6 bases and J 1 base, with 15 bases left between them. Assay used: immunoSEQ multiplex PCR; TCRdb lists only in-frame clones, some missing. The sample includes more than 2 million clones, approximately 96% of them seen just once. The study drew its donors from healthy HIV-negative adults without recent acute infections or vaccinations. Adult Caucasians living in Nashville, Tennessee made up all of the donors. The material sequenced was naive CD4+ T cells sorted from blood. Indicated subset: CD45RA+ positively selected. This sequence was found in a young man in good health. This chain links TRBV7-9 with TRBJ2-5; D is possibly TRBD1 (6 bases). The chain's CDR3 is CASRQLTGTQETQYF. In DNA, the CDR3 is TGTGCCAGCAGGCAATTAACAGGGACCCAAGAGACCCAGTACTTC.